The TCR beta chain under discussion was sequenced for a study of beta chain features in type 1 diabetes. Across the whole study: Taken together, all samples contributed nearly 110 million examined sorted cells. Study-level results: Within the patient group, naive, central memory and Treg TCRB repertoires appeared more similar to each other than within healthy donors.

TCRB transcripts that were expressed got sequenced, as all of the isolated RNA had been reverse transcribed. Only in-frame clones appear in the TCRdb table, and some are missing; sequencing was by immunoSEQ multiplex PCR. Altogether under 300,000 clones are present, 25% to 30% being singletons, with the ten largest covering approximately 4%. This CDR3 comprises 14 residues. CDR1 and CDR2 from the germline V gene are SQVTM and ANQGSEA. Deletions cut 0 bases from V and 1 base from J, with 10 bases between. A word on this clone: What it binds is not known.

Sorting of CD4+ naive, central memory, regulatory and stem cell-like memory cells was performed via CD45RO/CCR7/CD25/CD127/CD95/CD27. The chain carries TRBV29-1 and TRBJ2-7, with D possibly matching TRBD1 (6 bases). The sequenced material came from central memory CD4+ T cells from blood. The TCR was taken from a man younger than 40 in good health. The DNA for the CDR3 is TGCAGCGTTGAAGATGGACAGTTGTCCTACGAGCAGTACTTC. This encodes CSVEDGQLSYEQYF.